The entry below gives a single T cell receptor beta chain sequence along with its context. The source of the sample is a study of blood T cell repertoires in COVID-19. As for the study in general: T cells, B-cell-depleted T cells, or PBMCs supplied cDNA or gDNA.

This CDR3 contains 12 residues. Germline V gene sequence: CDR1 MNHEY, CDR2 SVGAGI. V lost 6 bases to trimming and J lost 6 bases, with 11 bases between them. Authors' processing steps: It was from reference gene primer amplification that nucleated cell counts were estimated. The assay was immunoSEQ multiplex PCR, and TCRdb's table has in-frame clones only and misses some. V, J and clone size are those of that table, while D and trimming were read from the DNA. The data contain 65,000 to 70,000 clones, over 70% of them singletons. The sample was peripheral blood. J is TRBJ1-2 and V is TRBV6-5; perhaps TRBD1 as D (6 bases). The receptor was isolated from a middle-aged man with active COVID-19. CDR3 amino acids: CASSRGKNGYTF. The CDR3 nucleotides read TGTGCCAGCAGCAGGGGAAAGAATGGCTACACCTTC.